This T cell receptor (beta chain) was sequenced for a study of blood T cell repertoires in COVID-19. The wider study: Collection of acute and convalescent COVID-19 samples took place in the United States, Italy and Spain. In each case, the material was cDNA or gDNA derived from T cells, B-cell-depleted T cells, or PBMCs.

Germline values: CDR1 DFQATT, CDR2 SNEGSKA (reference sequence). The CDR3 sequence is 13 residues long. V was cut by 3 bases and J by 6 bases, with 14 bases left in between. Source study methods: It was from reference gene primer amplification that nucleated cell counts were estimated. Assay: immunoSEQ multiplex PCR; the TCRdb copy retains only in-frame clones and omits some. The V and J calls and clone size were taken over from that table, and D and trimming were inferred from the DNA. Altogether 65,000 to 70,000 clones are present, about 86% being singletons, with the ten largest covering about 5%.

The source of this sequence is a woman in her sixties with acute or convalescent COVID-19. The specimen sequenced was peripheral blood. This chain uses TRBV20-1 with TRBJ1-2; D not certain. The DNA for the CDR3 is TGCAGTGCTAGTCCGTCCCGAGCTCATGGCTACACCTTC. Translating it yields CSASPSRAHGYTF.